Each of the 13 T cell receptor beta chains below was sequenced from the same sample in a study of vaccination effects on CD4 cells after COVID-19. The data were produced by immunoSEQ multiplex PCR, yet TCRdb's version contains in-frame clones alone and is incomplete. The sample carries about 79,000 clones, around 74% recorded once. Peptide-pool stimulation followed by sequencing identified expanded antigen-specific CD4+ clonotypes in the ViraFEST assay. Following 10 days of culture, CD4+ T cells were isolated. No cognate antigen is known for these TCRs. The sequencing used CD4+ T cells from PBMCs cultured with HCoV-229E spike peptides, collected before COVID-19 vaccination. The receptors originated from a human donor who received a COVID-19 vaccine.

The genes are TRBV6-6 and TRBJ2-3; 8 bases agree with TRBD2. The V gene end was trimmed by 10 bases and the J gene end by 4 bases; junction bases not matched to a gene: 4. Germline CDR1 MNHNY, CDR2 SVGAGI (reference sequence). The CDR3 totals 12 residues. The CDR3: CATRGGPDTQYF. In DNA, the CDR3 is TGTGCCACACGGGGGGGCCCAGATACGCAGTATTTT.

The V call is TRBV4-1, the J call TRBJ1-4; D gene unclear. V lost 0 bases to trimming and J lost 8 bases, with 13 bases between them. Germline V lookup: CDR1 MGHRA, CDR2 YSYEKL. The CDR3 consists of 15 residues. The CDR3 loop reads CASSQDGGGSEKLFF. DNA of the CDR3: TGCGCCAGCAGCCAAGATGGAGGCGGTTCCGAAAAACTGTTTTTT.

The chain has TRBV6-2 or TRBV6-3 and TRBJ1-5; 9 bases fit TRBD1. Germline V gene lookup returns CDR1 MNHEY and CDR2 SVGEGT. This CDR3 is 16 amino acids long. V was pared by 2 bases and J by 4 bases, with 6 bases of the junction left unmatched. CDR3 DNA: TGTGCCAGCAGTTACACGGGACAGGGATTAAATCAGCCCCAGCATTTT. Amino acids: CASSYTGQGLNQPQHF.

This CDR3 reads CARDRNTEAFF. In nucleotides, the CDR3 is TGTGCCAGGGACAGGAACACTGAAGCTTTCTTT. The chain recombines TRBV10-3 with TRBJ1-1, with 7 bases fitting TRBD1. The CDR3 has 11 residues. The trim removed 10 bases at V and 1 base at J, leaving 0 bases unmatched. Per the germline V gene, CDR1 is ENHRY and CDR2 is SYGVKD.

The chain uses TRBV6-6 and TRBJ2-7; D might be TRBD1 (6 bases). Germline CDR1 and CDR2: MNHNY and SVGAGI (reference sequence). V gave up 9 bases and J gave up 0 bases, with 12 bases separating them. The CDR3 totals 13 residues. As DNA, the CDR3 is TGTGCCAGATTTGACAGGCACTCCTACGAGCAGTACGTC. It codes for CARFDRHSYEQYV.

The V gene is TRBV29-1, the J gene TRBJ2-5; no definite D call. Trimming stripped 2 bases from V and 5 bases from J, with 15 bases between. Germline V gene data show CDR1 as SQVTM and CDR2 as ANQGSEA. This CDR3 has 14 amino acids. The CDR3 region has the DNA TGCAGCGTTGAACGCTTAGGGCTGGGGGAGACCCAGTACTTC. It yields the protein CSVERLGLGETQYF.

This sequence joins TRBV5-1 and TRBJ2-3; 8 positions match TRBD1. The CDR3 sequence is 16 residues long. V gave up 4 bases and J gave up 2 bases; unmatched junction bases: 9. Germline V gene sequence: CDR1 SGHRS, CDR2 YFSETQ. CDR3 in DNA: TGCGCCAGCAGCACCGACAGGGGTTGGGCCACAGATACGCAGTATTTT. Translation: CASSTDRGWATDTQYF.

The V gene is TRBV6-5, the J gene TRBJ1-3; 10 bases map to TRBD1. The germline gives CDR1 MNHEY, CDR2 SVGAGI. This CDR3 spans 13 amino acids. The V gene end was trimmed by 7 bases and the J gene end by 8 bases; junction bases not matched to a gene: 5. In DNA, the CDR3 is TGTGCCAGCATGAGGACAGGGGGGGACACCATATATTTT. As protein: CASMRTGGDTIYF.

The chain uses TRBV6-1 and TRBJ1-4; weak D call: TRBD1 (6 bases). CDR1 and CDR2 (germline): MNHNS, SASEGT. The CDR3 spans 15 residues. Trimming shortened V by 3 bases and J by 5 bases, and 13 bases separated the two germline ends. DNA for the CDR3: TGTGCCAGCAGTGACCTGGGGCAGGGGAATGAAAAACTGTTTTTT. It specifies CASSDLGQGNEKLFF.

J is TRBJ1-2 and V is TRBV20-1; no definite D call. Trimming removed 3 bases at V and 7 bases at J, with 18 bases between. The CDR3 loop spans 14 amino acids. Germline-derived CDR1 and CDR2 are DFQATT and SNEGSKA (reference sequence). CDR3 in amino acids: CSASLEPDVGGYTF. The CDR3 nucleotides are TGCAGTGCTAGTCTGGAGCCAGACGTGGGTGGCTACACCTTC.

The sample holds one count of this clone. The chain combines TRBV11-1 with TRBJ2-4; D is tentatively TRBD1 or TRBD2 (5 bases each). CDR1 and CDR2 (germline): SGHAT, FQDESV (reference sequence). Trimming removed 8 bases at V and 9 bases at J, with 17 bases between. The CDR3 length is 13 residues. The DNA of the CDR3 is TGTGCCAGCGCATGGGGGAATAATGGCATTCAGTACTTC. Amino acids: CASAWGNNGIQYF.

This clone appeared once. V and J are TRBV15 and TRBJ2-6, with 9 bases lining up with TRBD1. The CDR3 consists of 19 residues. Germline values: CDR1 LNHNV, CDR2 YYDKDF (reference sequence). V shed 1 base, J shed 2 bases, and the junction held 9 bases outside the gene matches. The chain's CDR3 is CATSRADLTGGAGANVLTF. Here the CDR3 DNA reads TGTGCCACCAGCAGAGCGGACTTAACAGGGGGCGCTGGGGCCAACGTCCTGACTTTC.

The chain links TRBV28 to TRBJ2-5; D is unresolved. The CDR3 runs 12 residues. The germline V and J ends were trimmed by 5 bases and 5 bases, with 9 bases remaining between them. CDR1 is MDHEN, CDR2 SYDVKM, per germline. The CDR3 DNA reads TGTGCCAGCAGTAAGAAATGGGAGACCCAGTACTTC. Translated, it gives CASSKKWETQYF.